The 11 T cell receptor beta chains presented below share a single source sample, sequenced in a study of blood T cell repertoires in COVID-19. Clones were sequenced by immunoSEQ multiplex PCR, and TCRdb holds only the in-frame ones, with some missing. Of about 60,000 clones in the sample, about 83% are singletons; the top ten hold roughly 6.7%. Source material: peripheral blood. The receptors stem from a human donor in a cohort sampled during active COVID-19.

This chain links TRBV5-6 with TRBJ1-2, with 12 positions matching TRBD1. Germline V gene lookup returns CDR1 SGHDT and CDR2 YYEEEE. This CDR3 spans 14 amino acids. V was pared by 5 bases and J by 8 bases, with 7 bases of the junction left unmatched. In DNA, the CDR3 is TGTGCCAGCAGGAAGGGACAGGGGGCGCACGGCTACACCTTC. Protein: CASRKGQGAHGYTF.

The chain has TRBV5-1 and TRBJ2-7; 9 positions match TRBD1. Germline lookup yields CDR1 SGHRS and CDR2 YFSETQ. V lost 1 base to trimming and J lost 7 bases; unmatched junction nucleotides: 9. The CDR3 has 15 amino acids. CDR3: CASSLMPGTGNEQYF. The DNA of the CDR3 is TGCGCCAGCAGCTTGATGCCCGGGACAGGGAATGAGCAGTACTTC.

The CDR3, as DNA: TGTGCCAGCAGTTACTCGACGGGGGGCAGGATGTATCAAGAGACCCAGTACTTC. Protein product: CASSYSTGGRMYQETQYF. The chain has TRBV6-2 or TRBV6-3 and TRBJ2-5, with TRBD2 as a possible D gene (7 bases). Trimming stripped 0 bases from V and 2 bases from J, with 19 bases between. Germline loops: CDR1 MNHEY, CDR2 SVGEGT. This CDR3 region has 18 residues.

By sample fraction, this clone is medium-sized (0.01 to 0.1%). The chain has TRBV20-1 and TRBJ2-7; 8 bases fit TRBD2. This CDR3 region has 16 residues. Germline V gene sequence: CDR1 DFQATT, CDR2 SNEGSKA (reference sequence). J lost 2 bases, V lost 3 bases, and 12 bases had no gene match. The CDR3 is CSASMLPGRVAYEQYF. The CDR3 DNA reads TGCAGTGCTAGTATGCTCCCCGGGAGGGTCGCCTACGAGCAGTACTTC.

This sequence joins TRBV7-6 and TRBJ2-1, with D perhaps TRBD1 (5 bases). This CDR3 is built from 16 residues. V gave up 1 base and J gave up 0 bases, with 10 bases separating them. Germline CDR1 SGHVS, CDR2 FNYEAQ. CDR3 loop: CASSLGGASSYNEQFF. In DNA, the CDR3 is TGTGCCAGCAGCTTAGGTGGGGCAAGCTCCTACAATGAGCAGTTCTTC.

The rearrangement uses TRBV6-4 and TRBJ1-2; D might be TRBD1 (5 bases). The V end was cut by 2 bases, the J end by 8 bases, with 21 bases between. Germline-derived CDR1 and CDR2 are MRHNA and SNTAGT. CDR3 length equals 16 residues. CDR3 DNA sequence: TGTGCCAGCAGTGACGAACCATGGGGGGGTTACAACGGCTACACCTTC. Residues: CASSDEPWGGYNGYTF.

This chain uses TRBV7-9 with TRBJ2-3; 7 positions agree with TRBD2. Germline V gene data show CDR1 as SEHNR and CDR2 as FQNEAQ (reference sequence). CDR3 length: 16 amino acids. V shed 5 bases and J 0 bases; nucleotides not matched to a gene: 8. As DNA, the CDR3 is TGTGCCAGCAGCCGCGCACTAGCGAAGAGCACAGATACGCAGTATTTT. Translation gives CASSRALAKSTDTQYF.

V gene TRBV5-4 combines with J gene TRBJ2-5, with D perhaps matching TRBD2 (5 bases). V was pared by 4 bases and J by 3 bases, with 16 bases between. This CDR3 has 15 residues. Germline CDR1 reads SGHNT; CDR2 reads YYREEE (reference sequence). The chain's CDR3 is CASSHQRTSKETQYF. The CDR3 nucleotides read TGTGCCAGCAGCCACCAACGGACTTCCAAAGAGACCCAGTACTTC.

This chain joins TRBV21-1 and TRBJ1-1. TRBV21-1 is termed a pseudogene. This CDR3 has 16 residues. The CDR3 loop reads CASSKWAWEGNTEAFF. CDR3 nucleotide sequence: TGTGCCAGCAGCAAATGGGCCTGGGAGGGTAACACTGAAGCTTTCTTT.

The chain links TRBV7-2 to TRBJ2-7; D call uncertain. This CDR3 is 12 amino acids long. Trimming left V 3 bases short and J 6 bases short, with 9 bases between. Per germline, CDR1 SGHTA and CDR2 FQGNSA. The CDR3 protein is CASSFPGREQYF. CDR3 sequence (DNA): TGTGCCAGCAGCTTCCCAGGTCGCGAGCAGTACTTC.

The rearrangement links TRBV6-5 to TRBJ1-2, with D perhaps TRBD1 (5 bases). The length of the CDR3 is 13 residues. Germline CDR1 MNHEY, CDR2 SVGAGI. Between the trimmed V and J ends, which lost 6 bases and 6 bases, there was a span of 14 bases. The CDR3 loop reads CASRKSGIDGYTF. The CDR3 DNA is TGTGCCAGCAGAAAATCAGGGATAGATGGCTACACCTTC.